This T cell receptor beta chain was recovered during a study of cytomegalovirus exposure and HLA in healthy donors. CDR1 and CDR2 (germline): GTSNPN, SVGIG (reference sequence). V lost 2 bases and J lost 0, with 17 bases in between. The CDR3 totals 17 residues. Primers included in the PCR were 60 Vbeta and 13 Jbeta primers. Generated by immunoSEQ multiplex PCR, the TCRdb table keeps only in-frame clones and is missing some. Seen here are 160,000 or so clones, 65% to 85% observed once, and the top ten hold approximately 1.5%. The source is a woman younger than 35 in good health and CMV-seronegative. Sequenced material: PBMCs. The rearrangement joins TRBV30 to TRBJ1-3; perhaps TRBD1 as D (5 bases). The CDR3 sequence is CAWSTHRQFISGNTIYF. In DNA, the CDR3 is TGTGCCTGGAGTACGCACCGACAGTTTATCTCTGGAAACACCATATATTTT.